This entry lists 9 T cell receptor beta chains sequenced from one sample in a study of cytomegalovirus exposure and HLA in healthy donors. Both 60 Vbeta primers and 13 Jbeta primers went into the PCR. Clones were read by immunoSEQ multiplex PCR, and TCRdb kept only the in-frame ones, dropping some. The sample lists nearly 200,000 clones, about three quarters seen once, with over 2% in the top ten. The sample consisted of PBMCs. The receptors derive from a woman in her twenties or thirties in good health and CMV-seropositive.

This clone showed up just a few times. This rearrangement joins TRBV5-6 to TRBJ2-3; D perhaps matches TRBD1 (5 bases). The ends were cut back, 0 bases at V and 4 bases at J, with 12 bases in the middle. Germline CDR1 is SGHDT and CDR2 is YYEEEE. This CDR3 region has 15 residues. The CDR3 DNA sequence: TGTGCCAGCAGCTTGGTATCAGGGTCTGCAGATACGCAGTATTTT. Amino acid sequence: CASSLVSGSADTQYF.

This CDR3 is CASSLSDRSSYEQYF. The DNA of the CDR3 is TGTGCCAGCAGTTTATCCGACAGGTCGTCCTACGAGCAGTACTTC. The V and J genes are TRBV27 and TRBJ2-7, with D maybe TRBD1 (6 bases). The V end was cut by 0 bases, the J end by 1 base, with 10 bases between. This CDR3 region has 15 residues. Germline CDR1 and CDR2: MNHEY and SMNVEV (reference sequence).

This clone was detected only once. The CDR3 loop is CASSPIGGVVNEQFF. The CDR3 DNA reads TGTGCCAGCTCACCGATCGGCGGGGTGGTCAATGAGCAGTTCTTC. This chain uses TRBV18 with TRBJ2-1; weak D call: TRBD2 (6 bases). The CDR3 runs 15 residues. CDR1 and CDR2 (germline): KGHSH, LQKENI. Trimming removed 3 bases from V and 6 bases from J, with 15 bases in between.

The CDR3 here is CASSWTGGNTEAFF. The CDR3 coding sequence is TGTGCCAGCTCCTGGACAGGGGGGAACACTGAAGCTTTCTTT. V gene TRBV18 combines with J gene TRBJ1-1; TRBD1 matches 10 bases. The CDR3 contains 14 residues. The germline V gene encodes CDR1 KGHSH and CDR2 LQKENI. The trim removed 6 bases at V and 1 base at J, leaving 2 bases unmatched.

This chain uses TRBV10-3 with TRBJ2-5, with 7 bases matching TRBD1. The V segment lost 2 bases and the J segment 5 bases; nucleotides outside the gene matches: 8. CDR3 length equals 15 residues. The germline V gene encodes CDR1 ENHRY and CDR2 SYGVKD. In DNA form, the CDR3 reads TGTGCCATCAGTGAGATAGGACAGGTCCAGGAGACCCAGTACTTC. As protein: CAISEIGQVQETQYF.

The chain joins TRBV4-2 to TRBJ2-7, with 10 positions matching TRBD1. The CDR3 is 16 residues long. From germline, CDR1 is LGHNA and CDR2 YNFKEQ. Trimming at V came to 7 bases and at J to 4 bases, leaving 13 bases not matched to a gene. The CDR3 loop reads CASTGPRQGAFYEQYF. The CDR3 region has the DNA TGTGCCAGCACCGGACCTCGACAGGGGGCGTTTTACGAGCAGTACTTC.

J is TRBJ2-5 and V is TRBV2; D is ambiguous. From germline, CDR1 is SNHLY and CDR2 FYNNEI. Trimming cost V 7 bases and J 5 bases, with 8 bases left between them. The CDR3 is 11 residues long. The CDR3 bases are TGTGCCAGCAACTACGGGGAGACCCAGTACTTC. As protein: CASNYGETQYF.

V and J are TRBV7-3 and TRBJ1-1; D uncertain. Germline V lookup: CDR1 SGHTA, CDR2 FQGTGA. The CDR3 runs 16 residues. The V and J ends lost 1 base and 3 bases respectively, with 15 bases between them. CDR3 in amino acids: CASSLIPQLVDTEAFF. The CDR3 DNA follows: TGTGCCAGCAGCTTAATACCCCAATTAGTAGACACTGAAGCTTTCTTT.

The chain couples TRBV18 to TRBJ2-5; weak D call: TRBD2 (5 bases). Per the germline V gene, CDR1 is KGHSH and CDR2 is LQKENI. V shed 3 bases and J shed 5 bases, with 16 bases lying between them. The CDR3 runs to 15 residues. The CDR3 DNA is TGTGCCAGCTCACCCGTTCCTAGCTCGTCTGAGACCCAGTACTTC. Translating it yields CASSPVPSSSETQYF. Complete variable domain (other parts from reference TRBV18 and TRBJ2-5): NAGVMQNPRHLVRRRGQEARLRCSPMKGHSHVYWYRQLPEEGLKFMVYLQKENIIDESGMPKERFSAEFPKEGPSILRIQQVVRGDSAAYFCASSPVPSSSETQYFGPGTRLLVL.